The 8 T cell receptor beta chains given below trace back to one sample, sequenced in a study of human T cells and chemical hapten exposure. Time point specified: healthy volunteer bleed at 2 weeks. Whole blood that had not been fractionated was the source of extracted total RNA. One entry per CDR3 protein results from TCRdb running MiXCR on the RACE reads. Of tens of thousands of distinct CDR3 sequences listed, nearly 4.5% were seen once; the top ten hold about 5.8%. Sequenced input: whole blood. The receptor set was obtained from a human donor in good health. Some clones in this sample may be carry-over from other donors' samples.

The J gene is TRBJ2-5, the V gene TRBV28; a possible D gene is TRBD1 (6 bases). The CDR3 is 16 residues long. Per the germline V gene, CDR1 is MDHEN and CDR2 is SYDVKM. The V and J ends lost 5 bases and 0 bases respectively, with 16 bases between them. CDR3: CASSLGAEWYQETQYF. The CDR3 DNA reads TGTGCCAGCAGTCTGGGGGCCGAATGGTACCAAGAGACCCAGTACTTC. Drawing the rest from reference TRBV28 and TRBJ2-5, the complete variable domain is DVKVTQSSRYLVKRTGEKVFLECVQDMDHENMFWYRQDPGLGLRLIYFSYDVKMKEKGDIPEGYSVSREKKERFSLILESASTNQTSMYLCASSLGAEWYQETQYFGPGTRLLVL.

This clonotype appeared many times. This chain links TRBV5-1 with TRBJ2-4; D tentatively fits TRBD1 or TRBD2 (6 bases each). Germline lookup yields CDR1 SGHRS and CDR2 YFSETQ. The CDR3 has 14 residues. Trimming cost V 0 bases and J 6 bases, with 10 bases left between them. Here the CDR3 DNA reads TGCGCCAGCAGCTTGGACGGGGGCCTAAACATTCAGTACTTC. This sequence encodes CASSLDGGLNIQYF.

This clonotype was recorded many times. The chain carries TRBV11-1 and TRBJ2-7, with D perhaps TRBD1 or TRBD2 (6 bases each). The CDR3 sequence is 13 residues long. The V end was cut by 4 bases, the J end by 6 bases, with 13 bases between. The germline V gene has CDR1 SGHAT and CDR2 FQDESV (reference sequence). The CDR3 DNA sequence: TGTGCCAGCAGCTCCCTGAGGGGGGCCGAGCAGTACTTC. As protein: CASSSLRGAEQYF. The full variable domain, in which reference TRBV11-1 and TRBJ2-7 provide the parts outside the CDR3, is EAEVAQSPRYKITEKSQAVAFWCDPISGHATLYWYRQILGQGPELLVQFQDESVVDDSQLPKDRFSAERLKGVDSTLKIQPAELGDSAMYLCASSSLRGAEQYFGPGTRLTVT.

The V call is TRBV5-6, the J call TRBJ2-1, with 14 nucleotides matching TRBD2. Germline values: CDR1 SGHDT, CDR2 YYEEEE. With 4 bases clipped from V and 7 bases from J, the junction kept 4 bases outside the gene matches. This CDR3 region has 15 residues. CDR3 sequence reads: CASSEGLAGENEQFF. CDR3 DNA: TGTGCCAGCAGCGAGGGACTAGCGGGGGAAAATGAGCAGTTCTTC.

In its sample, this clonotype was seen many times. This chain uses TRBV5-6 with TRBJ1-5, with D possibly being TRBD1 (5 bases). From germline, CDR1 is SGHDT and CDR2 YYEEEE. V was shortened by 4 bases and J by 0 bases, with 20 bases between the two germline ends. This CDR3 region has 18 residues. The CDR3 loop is CASSAAWGGANSNQPQHF. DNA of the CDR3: TGTGCCAGCAGCGCCGCTTGGGGAGGGGCTAATAGCAATCAGCCCCAGCATTTT.

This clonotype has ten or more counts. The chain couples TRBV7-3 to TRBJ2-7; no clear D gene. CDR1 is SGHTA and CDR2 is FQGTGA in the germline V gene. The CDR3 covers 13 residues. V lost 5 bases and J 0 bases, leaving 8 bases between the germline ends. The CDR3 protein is CASSLGPSYEQYF. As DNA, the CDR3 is TGTGCCAGCAGCCTAGGACCCTCCTACGAGCAGTACTTC.

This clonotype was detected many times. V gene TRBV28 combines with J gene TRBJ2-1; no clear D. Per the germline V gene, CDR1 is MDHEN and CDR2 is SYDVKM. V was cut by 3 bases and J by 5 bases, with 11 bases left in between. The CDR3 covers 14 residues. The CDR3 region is CASSLPSRHNEQFF. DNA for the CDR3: TGTGCCAGCAGTTTGCCGTCCAGACACAATGAGCAGTTCTTC.

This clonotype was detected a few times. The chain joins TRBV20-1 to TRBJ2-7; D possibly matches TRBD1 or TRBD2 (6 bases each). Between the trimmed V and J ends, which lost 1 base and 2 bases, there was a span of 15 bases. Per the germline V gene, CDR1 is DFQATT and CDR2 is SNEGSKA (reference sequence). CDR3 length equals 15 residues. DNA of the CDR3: TGCAGTGCTAGAGCAGCCGGGGGCCTTACCTACGAGCAGTACTTC. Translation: CSARAAGGLTYEQYF.